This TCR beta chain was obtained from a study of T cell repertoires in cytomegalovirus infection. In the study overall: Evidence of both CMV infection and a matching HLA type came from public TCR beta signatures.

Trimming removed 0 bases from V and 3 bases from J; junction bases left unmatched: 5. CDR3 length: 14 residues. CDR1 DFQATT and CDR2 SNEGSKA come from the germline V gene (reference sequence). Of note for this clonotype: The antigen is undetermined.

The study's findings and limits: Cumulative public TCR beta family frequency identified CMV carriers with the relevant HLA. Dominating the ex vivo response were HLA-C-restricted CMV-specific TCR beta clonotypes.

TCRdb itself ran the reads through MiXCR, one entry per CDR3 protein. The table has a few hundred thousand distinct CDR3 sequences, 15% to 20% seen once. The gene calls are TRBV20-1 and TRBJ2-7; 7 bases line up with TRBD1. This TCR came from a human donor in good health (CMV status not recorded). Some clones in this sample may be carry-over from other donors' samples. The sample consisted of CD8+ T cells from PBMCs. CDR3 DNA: TGCAGTGCTAGAGATATGGGACAGCTCTACGAGCAGTACTTC. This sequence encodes CSARDMGQLYEQYF.